Each of the 16 T cell receptor beta chains below was sequenced from the same sample in a study of shared clonotypes between healthy human individuals. Some clones are missing from TCRdb's copy, which holds only in-frame ones; the method was immunoSEQ multiplex PCR. The repertoire holds approximately 700,000 clones, around 78% seen once, with about 1.8% in the top ten. What was sequenced was memory CD4+ T cells sorted from blood. Subset reported: CD45RA-negative fraction. The source of these receptors is a woman in her 30s in good health.

This sequence joins TRBV2 and TRBJ2-6, with 11 bases identical to TRBD1. This CDR3 contains 18 residues. The J segment lost 0 bases and the V segment lost 8 bases, leaving 9 bases of the junction unmatched. Germline values: CDR1 SNHLY, CDR2 FYNNEI. The CDR3 DNA reads as TGTGCCAGCTCCATTACCGGGACAGGGGGCTCTGGGGCCAACGTCCTGACTTTC. Its translation is CASSITGTGGSGANVLTF. Combining the CDR3 with reference TRBV2 and TRBJ2-6 gives the whole variable domain EPEVTQTPSHQVTQMGQEVILRCVPISNHLYFYWYRQILGQKVEFLVSFYNNEISEKSEIFDDQFSVERPDGSNFTLKIRSTKLEDSAMYFCASSITGTGGSGANVLTFGAGSRLTVL.

This rearrangement joins TRBV9 to TRBJ2-7; D may correspond to TRBD1 or TRBD2 (5 bases each). The CDR3 spans 18 residues. CDR1 and CDR2 from the germline V gene are SGDLS and YYNGEE. Between the trimmed V and J ends, which lost 0 bases and 3 bases, there was a span of 22 bases. CDR3 bases: TGTGCCAGCAGCGTAGGACCGGCCGGGGCGAGGGCCGACTACGAGCAGTACTTC. Residues: CASSVGPAGARADYEQYF.

The V call is TRBV14, the J call TRBJ1-1, with D maybe TRBD1 (5 bases). The ends were cut back, 4 bases at V and 11 bases at J, with 11 bases in the middle. Germline CDR1 is SGHDN and CDR2 is FVKESK. The CDR3 extends over 11 amino acids. The CDR3 protein is CASSLGVRAFF. For the CDR3, the DNA is TGTGCCAGCAGCCTGGGGGTTCGGGCTTTCTTT.

This clone came up a few times. Other DNA sequences from this sample encode an identical CDR3 as well. The rearrangement links TRBV7-3 to TRBJ2-3; TRBD1 or TRBD2 may be the D gene (5 bases each). The CDR3 contains 13 residues. The germline V gene encodes CDR1 SGHTA and CDR2 FQGTGA. V lost 4 bases to trimming and J lost 2 bases, with 7 bases between them. CDR3 in DNA: TGTGCCAGCAGCTCGGGACCCACAGATACGCAGTATTTT. It specifies CASSSGPTDTQYF.

This rearrangement joins TRBV7-3 to TRBJ2-7; TRBD1 aligns across 7 bases. V shed 5 bases, J shed 1 base, and the junction held 14 bases outside the gene matches. Germline CDR1 SGHTA, CDR2 FQGTGA. This CDR3 has 17 residues. CDR3 coding DNA: TGTGCCAGCAGCCCCCAACCCGACAGGGCCTTATCCTACGAGCAGTACTTC. Translating gives CASSPQPDRALSYEQYF.

This clone was counted a few times. The chain has TRBV13 and TRBJ2-5; D is uncertain. From germline, CDR1 is PRHDT and CDR2 FYEKMQ (reference sequence). V shed 3 bases and J shed 5 bases, with 7 bases lying between them. The CDR3 contains 12 residues. The CDR3 sequence is CASSFRFETQYF. The CDR3 DNA reads as TGTGCCAGCAGCTTCCGTTTCGAGACCCAGTACTTC.

The CDR3 DNA is TGTGCCAGCAGCGCCGGGACTAGCGGACAAGAGACCCAGTACTTC. Translation: CASSAGTSGQETQYF. V gene TRBV7-2 combines with J gene TRBJ2-5; 11 bases line up with TRBD2. From germline, CDR1 is SGHTA and CDR2 FQGNSA. The V and J ends lost 5 bases and 2 bases, in that order; junction bases with no gene match: 4. The CDR3 totals 15 residues.

The chain couples TRBV7-8 to TRBJ2-4; 9 nucleotides align to TRBD1. The junction had 9 bases not matched to a gene; V was cut back by 0 bases and J by 6 bases. The CDR3 is 17 amino acids. CDR1 is SGHVS and CDR2 is FQNEAQ in the germline V gene. Here the CDR3 DNA reads TGTGCCAGCAGCTTAGCCCCCACCGGGACAGGGTTAAACATTCAGTACTTC. This codes for CASSLAPTGTGLNIQYF.

The V call is TRBV7-9, the J call TRBJ1-1, with 8 bases fitting TRBD1. V shed 5 bases and J 4 bases; nucleotides not matched to a gene: 12. The germline V gene has CDR1 SEHNR and CDR2 FQNEAQ (reference sequence). This CDR3 is 16 amino acids long. CDR3 nucleotide sequence: TGTGCCAGCAGCGCCCGTACAGGGGGTGGTAGCACTGAAGCTTTCTTT. It is translated as CASSARTGGGSTEAFF.

The rearrangement links TRBV27 to TRBJ1-1; tentative D call: TRBD1 (5 bases). Germline V gives CDR1 MNHEY, CDR2 SMNVEV (reference sequence). V was clipped by 4 bases and J by 7 bases, with 13 bases between them. The CDR3 runs 13 residues. The CDR3: CASSSQGQDEAFF. The CDR3 DNA reads TGTGCCAGCAGTTCCCAAGGACAAGATGAAGCTTTCTTT.

This rearrangement joins TRBV11-1 to TRBJ2-5; D remains unclear. Germline V CDR1 and CDR2: SGHAT, FQDESV (reference sequence). V lost 5 bases and J lost 5, with 15 bases in between. The length of the CDR3 is 14 residues. The CDR3 bases are TGTGCCAGCAGCCCCACCCCGTCCCAGGAGACCCAGTACTTC. Amino acid sequence: CASSPTPSQETQYF. Complete variable domain (other parts from reference TRBV11-1 and TRBJ2-5): EAEVAQSPRYKITEKSQAVAFWCDPISGHATLYWYRQILGQGPELLVQFQDESVVDDSQLPKDRFSAERLKGVDSTLKIQPAELGDSAMYLCASSPTPSQETQYFGPGTRLLVL.

This clone showed up just a few times. The chain combines TRBV27 with TRBJ1-1; a weak D match, TRBD1 (6 bases). CDR3 size: 13 residues. V lost 6 bases to trimming and J lost 3 bases, with 11 bases between them. Germline CDR1 is MNHEY and CDR2 is SMNVEV (reference sequence). CDR3 bases: TGTGCCAGCAGCGGGGGGCAGGACACTGAAGCTTTCTTT. Its protein is CASSGGQDTEAFF.

This clone was seen only a few times. The DNA of the CDR3 is TGTGCCAGCAGCTTAGAATCAACAGGTTCGGTTGAAAAACTGTTTTTT. Translation: CASSLESTGSVEKLFF. The chain employs TRBV11-3 and TRBJ1-4; perhaps TRBD1 as D (5 bases). CDR1 SGHNT and CDR2 YENEEA come from the germline V gene. The CDR3 totals 16 residues. Trimming stripped 0 bases from V and 7 bases from J, with 15 bases between.

J is TRBJ2-7 and V is TRBV7-9; unclear D gene. V lost 1 base to trimming and J lost 4 bases, with 11 bases between them. Per the germline V gene, CDR1 is SEHNR and CDR2 is FQNEAQ (reference sequence). The CDR3 contains 14 residues. CDR3 sequence (DNA): TGTGCCAGCAGCTTAGGTGTCGGAGCATACGAGCAGTACTTC. Its translation is CASSLGVGAYEQYF.

In this sample, this clone turned up a few times. The rearrangement links TRBV5-4 to TRBJ1-2; 8 bases fit TRBD1. Germline V gene lookup returns CDR1 SGHNT and CDR2 YYREEE (reference sequence). J gave up 7 bases and V 2 bases, and 13 bases lay outside the gene matches. There are 16 residues in the CDR3. The chain's CDR3 is CASSFIDRGLRSGYTF. CDR3 coding DNA: TGTGCCAGCAGCTTTATTGACAGGGGTTTGCGAAGTGGCTACACCTTC.

The chain couples TRBV12-5 to TRBJ2-2; D ambiguous. This CDR3 has 15 residues. V gave up 2 bases and J gave up 0 bases, with 7 bases separating them. From germline, CDR1 is LGHNT and CDR2 FRNRAP. CDR3 in amino acids: CASGLILSNTGELFF. The CDR3 coding sequence is TGTGCTAGTGGTTTGATACTCTCGAACACCGGGGAGCTGTTTTTT.